This TCR beta chain appears in the sequencing data of a study of OX40 agonist ivuxolimab in advanced cancers. Study-wide context: All patients had ivuxolimab intravenously every 2 weeks at 0.01 to 10 mg/kg. Past anti-PD-1, anti-PD-L1 or anti-CTLA-4 therapy was accepted, and 40% to 45% had received some. Findings and limits, study-wide: CD8+ T cells showed, on average, more clonal expansion than CD4+ cells.

This CDR3 spans 17 amino acids. The V gene's germline CDR1 is SGHAT and CDR2 FQNNGV. The V segment lost 0 bases and the J segment 3 bases; nucleotides outside the gene matches: 4. Produced via immunoSEQ multiplex PCR; TCRdb's table is partial and in-frame only. This table holds about 76,000 clones, roughly 91% found once. Points on this clone: Its antigen is not known.

At cycle 4 day 1, cycle 7 day 1, and baseline, blood was sampled. The chain uses TRBV11-2 and TRBJ2-2; 10 bases match TRBD1. The sequences come from CD4+ or CD8+ T cells sorted from blood, collected in a trial of the OX40 agonist ivuxolimab. The receptor comes from an adult with an advanced solid tumor such as melanoma, head and neck, liver or kidney cancer. The CDR3 DNA sequence: TGTGCCAGCAGCTTAGAGGGACAGGGGTACTACACCGGGGAGCTGTTTTTT. Its translation is CASSLEGQGYYTGELFF. Full variable domain (remainder filled in from reference TRBV11-2 and TRBJ2-2): EAGVAQSPRYKIIEKRQSVAFWCNPISGHATLYWYQQILGQGPKLLIQFQNNGVVDDSQLPKDRFSAERLKGVDSTLKIQPAKLEDSAVYLCASSLEGQGYYTGELFFGEGSRLTVL.